This TCR beta chain stems from a study of OX40 agonist ivuxolimab in advanced cancers. Study-wide points: Some patients without response likewise showed low normalized clonal expansion. CD8+ T cells (on average) carried more expanded clones than CD4+ T cells.

Method: immunoSEQ multiplex PCR; TCRdb's copy keeps in-frame clones and lacks some. The sample yields about 14,000 clones, roughly 78% seen once. In its sample, this clone was seen a few times. Its antigen is not known. Patients had blood sampled at baseline and again on cycle 4 day 1 and cycle 7 day 1. Germline V gene lookup returns CDR1 SGHKS and CDR2 YYEKEE (reference sequence). Trimming took off 4 bases at V and 3 bases at J, with 16 bases between the two ends. The CDR3 spans 15 residues. The source of this sequence is an adult with an advanced solid tumor such as melanoma, head and neck, liver or kidney cancer. V and J are TRBV5-5 and TRBJ1-1, with D tentatively TRBD1 (5 bases). The starting material was CD4+ or CD8+ T cells sorted from blood, obtained in a trial of the OX40 agonist ivuxolimab. The CDR3 bases are TGTGCCAGCAGCCGGGACGGGTTCGCGGACACTGAAGCTTTCTTT. It translates to CASSRDGFADTEAFF.